These T cell receptor beta chains were read from a single sample in a study of control samples from healthy donors and cancer patients. Here immunoSEQ multiplex PCR was the method, and the copy in TCRdb shows in-frame clones only, minus some. In the table there are about 70,000 clones, over 90% of which are singletons. The sample comprised blood. These receptors all stem from a woman in her 30s in good health. Each CDR3 is given with its conserved first and last residue. The order of the fields is CDR3 protein, CDR3 DNA, V gene, J gene, clone size, D gene. A D gene is named only where the DNA matches it firmly. The listing skips clone size in some rows; elsewhere it reads once, few, many or a size class.

CDR3 protein: CASSQDGSRGGGYTF
CDR3 DNA: TGCGCCAGCAGCCAGGACGGGTCACGAGGTGGTGGCTACACCTTC
V gene: TRBV4-1
J gene: TRBJ1-2
clone size: NA
D gene: NA

CDR3 protein: CASSYGQGAHQPQHF
CDR3 DNA: TGTGCCAGCAGTTATGGACAGGGCGCTCATCAGCCCCAGCATTTT
V gene: TRBV27
J gene: TRBJ1-5
clone size: NA
D gene: TRBD1

CDR3 protein: CASRKGVAGITYQETQYF
CDR3 DNA: TGCGCCAGCAGGAAGGGAGTAGCGGGTATCACGTACCAAGAGACCCAGTACTTC
V gene: TRBV5-1
J gene: TRBJ2-5
clone size: NA
D gene: TRBD2

CDR3 protein: CASSFRRQGHGYTF
CDR3 DNA: TGTGCCAGCAGTTTCAGACGACAGGGTCATGGCTACACCTTC
V gene: TRBV6-5
J gene: TRBJ1-2
clone size: once
D gene: TRBD1

CDR3 protein: CASSLDQWGYTF
CDR3 DNA: TGTGCCAGCAGCTTAGACCAGTGGGGCTACACCTTC
V gene: TRBV7-9
J gene: TRBJ1-2
clone size: NA
D gene: NA

CDR3 protein: CASSDLGGAGYNEQFF
CDR3 DNA: TGTGCCAGCAGCGACTTAGGGGGGGCGGGCTACAATGAGCAGTTCTTC
V gene: TRBV5-4
J gene: TRBJ2-1
clone size: NA
D gene: NA

CDR3 protein: CASRKTGSETQYF
CDR3 DNA: TGTGCCAGCAGGAAGACAGGGTCGGAGACCCAGTACTTC
V gene: TRBV5-6
J gene: TRBJ2-5
clone size: NA
D gene: TRBD1

CDR3 protein: CASTGLEPWAEAFF
CDR3 DNA: TGTGCCAGCACGGGGTTGGAACCTTGGGCTGAAGCTTTCTTT
V gene: TRBV5-5
J gene: TRBJ1-1
clone size: NA
D gene: NA

CDR3 protein: CASSPLGGNTIYF
CDR3 DNA: TGTGCCAGCAGCCCTTTAGGGGGGAACACCATATATTTT
V gene: TRBV3-1/TRBV3-2
J gene: TRBJ1-3
clone size: NA
D gene: NA

CDR3 protein: CASQPSGYYGYTF
CDR3 DNA: TGTGCCAGTCAACCCTCAGGATACTATGGCTACACCTTC
V gene: TRBV6-5
J gene: TRBJ1-2
clone size: NA
D gene: NA

CDR3 protein: CAWSKGLGGQPQHF
CDR3 DNA: TGTGCCTGGAGTAAGGGCCTCGGGGGGCAGCCCCAGCATTTT
V gene: TRBV30
J gene: TRBJ1-5
clone size: NA
D gene: NA

CDR3 protein: CASSEDGGARMNTEAFF
CDR3 DNA: TGTGCCAGCAGTGAAGATGGGGGGGCTAGGATGAACACTGAAGCTTTCTTT
V gene: TRBV2
J gene: TRBJ1-1
clone size: NA
D gene: NA